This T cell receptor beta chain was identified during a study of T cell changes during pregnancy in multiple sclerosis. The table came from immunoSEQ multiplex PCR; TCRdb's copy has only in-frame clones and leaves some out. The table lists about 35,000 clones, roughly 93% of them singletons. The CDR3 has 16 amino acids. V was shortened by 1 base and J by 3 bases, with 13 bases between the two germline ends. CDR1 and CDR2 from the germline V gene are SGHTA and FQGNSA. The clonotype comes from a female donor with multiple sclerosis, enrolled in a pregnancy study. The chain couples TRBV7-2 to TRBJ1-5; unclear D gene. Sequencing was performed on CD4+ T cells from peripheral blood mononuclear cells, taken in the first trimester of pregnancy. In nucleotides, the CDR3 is TGTGCCAGCAGCTTAGAAGTTCGGACTCCCAATCAGCCCCAGCATTTT. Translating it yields CASSLEVRTPNQPQHF.